This entry lists 19 T cell receptor beta chains sequenced from one sample in a study of blood T cell repertoires in COVID-19. The data were produced by immunoSEQ multiplex PCR, yet TCRdb's version contains in-frame clones alone and is incomplete. Found here are roughly 130,000 clones, about four fifths of them singletons; the top ten hold around 13%. The sequencing input was peripheral blood. Receptors originate from a woman aged 25 to 39 who had recovered from COVID-19.

This clone was found a few times. J is TRBJ1-1 and V is TRBV19; the match to TRBD1 covers 9 bases. Germline CDR1 is LNHDA and CDR2 is SQIVND (reference sequence). The CDR3 runs to 16 residues. The junction had 8 bases not matched to a gene; V was cut back by 6 bases and J by 0 bases. In DNA form, the CDR3 reads TGTGCCAGTAGGAAGGACAGGGGCCTAATGAACACTGAAGCTTTCTTT. This codes for CASRKDRGLMNTEAFF.

The sample holds a few counts of this clone. V is TRBV9 and J is TRBJ1-3, with a tentative D call TRBD1 (5 bases). Deletions cut 2 bases from V and 9 bases from J, with 12 bases between. CDR1 and CDR2 (germline): SGDLS, YYNGEE. The CDR3 loop spans 13 amino acids. The CDR3 loop reads CASSVDQGGTIYF. The CDR3 DNA reads TGTGCCAGCAGCGTTGACCAGGGTGGCACCATATATTTT.

The chain carries TRBV7-2 and TRBJ1-1; no clear D. The germline CDR1 and CDR2 sequences are SGHTA and FQGNSA. The CDR3 has 14 amino acids. Trimming shortened V by 5 bases and J by 6 bases, and 16 bases separated the two germline ends. CDR3 sequence reads: CASSRGPGRPEAFF. Here the CDR3 DNA reads TGTGCCAGCAGCCGCGGGCCAGGCCGACCTGAAGCTTTCTTT.

The chain is built from TRBV2 and TRBJ1-4, with 8 bases identical to TRBD1. J was trimmed by 1 base and V by 7 bases; bases with no gene match: 5. This CDR3 contains 15 residues. Germline CDR1 is SNHLY and CDR2 is FYNNEI. The CDR3 bases are TGTGCCAGCATGAACAGGGGGGAAACTAATGAAAAACTGTTTTTT. Translation: CASMNRGETNEKLFF.

Worth noting for this clone: The same CDR3 is also encoded by other DNA sequences in this sample. V usage is TRBV29-1 and J usage is TRBJ2-7; D may be TRBD2 (6 bases). The V and J ends lost 7 bases and 4 bases respectively, with 14 bases between them. CDR3 length equals 12 residues. Germline V gene lookup returns CDR1 SQVTM and CDR2 ANQGSEA. The CDR3 here is CSGLLGGYEQYF. As DNA, the CDR3 is TGCAGCGGATTATTGGGGGGATACGAGCAGTACTTC.

V gene TRBV29-1 combines with J gene TRBJ2-1; TRBD2 agrees at 11 bases. CDR1 and CDR2 (germline): SQVTM, ANQGSEA. This CDR3 contains 14 residues. V trimming: 6 bases; J trimming: 2 bases; junction bases outside the gene matches: 3. This chain's CDR3 is CSVQTSGTYNEQFF. Here the CDR3 DNA reads TGCAGCGTCCAGACTAGCGGGACCTACAATGAGCAGTTCTTC.

V usage is TRBV7-6 and J usage is TRBJ2-1; TRBD2 is a possible D gene (5 bases). The germline CDR1 and CDR2 sequences are SGHVS and FNYEAQ. V was shortened by 5 bases and J by 0 bases, with 14 bases between the two germline ends. This CDR3 spans 16 amino acids. The CDR3 DNA follows: TGTGCCAGCAGCCGACAAGCGGCGGGCTCCTACAATGAGCAGTTCTTC. Its translation is CASSRQAAGSYNEQFF.

The chain combines TRBV3-1 (or the pseudogene TRBV3-2) with TRBJ1-5; TRBD1 aligns across 8 bases. This CDR3 is 14 amino acids long. Germline V gene data show CDR1 as LGHDT and CDR2 as YNNKEL (reference sequence). With 5 bases clipped from V and 7 bases from J, the junction kept 7 bases outside the gene matches. The CDR3, as DNA: TGTGCCAGCAGCGGCGGGACAGGTGGACAGCCCCAGCATTTT. It translates to CASSGGTGGQPQHF.

The gene calls are TRBV5-6 and TRBJ2-7, with no clear D. The germline V and J ends were trimmed by 4 bases and 4 bases, with 24 bases remaining between them. CDR1 SGHDT and CDR2 YYEEEE come from the germline V gene. The length of the CDR3 is 17 residues. The CDR3 protein is CASSPTSAPIPNYEQYF. CDR3 bases: TGTGCCAGCAGCCCGACGAGCGCCCCAATCCCAAATTACGAGCAGTACTTC.

This clone was seen a handful of times. The rearrangement uses TRBV18 and TRBJ1-1, with 7 bases that match TRBD1. The CDR3 covers 12 residues. With V trimmed by 4 bases and J by 4 bases, 0 bases remained unmatched. Germline values: CDR1 KGHSH, CDR2 LQKENI. The CDR3 nucleotides are TGTGCCAGCTCACGACAGGGCACTGAAGCTTTCTTT. Translating gives CASSRQGTEAFF.

The chain links TRBV6-1 to TRBJ2-1; TRBD1 agrees at 10 bases. This CDR3 comprises 16 residues. The trim removed 3 bases at V and 2 bases at J, leaving 4 bases unmatched. Per the germline V gene, CDR1 is MNHNS and CDR2 is SASEGT. In DNA form, the CDR3 reads TGTGCCAGCAGTGAGAGGGACAGGGGCACCTACAATGAGCAGTTCTTC. This gives the protein CASSERDRGTYNEQFF.

The chain has TRBV4-1 and TRBJ1-2; no clear D gene. Trimming took off 1 base at V and 3 bases at J, with 12 bases between the two ends. This CDR3 is 15 amino acids long. Per germline, CDR1 MGHRA and CDR2 YSYEKL. In DNA, the CDR3 is TGCGCCAGCAGCCAAGCGGGAGTAAATGACTATGGCTACACCTTC. Protein product: CASSQAGVNDYGYTF.

This chain links TRBV15 with TRBJ1-1, with D possibly being TRBD1 (5 bases). Germline lookup yields CDR1 LNHNV and CDR2 YYDKDF (reference sequence). CDR3 length: 17 amino acids. Trimming stripped 0 bases from V and 2 bases from J, with 16 bases between. The DNA for the CDR3 is TGTGCCACCAGCAGAGAACGCGGGACTTGGTCAAACACTGAAGCTTTCTTT. Translated, it gives CATSRERGTWSNTEAFF.

This clone was counted a few times. The J gene is TRBJ2-7, the V gene TRBV5-1; TRBD1 matches 7 bases. The CDR3 has 16 residues. V shed 0 bases and J 5 bases; nucleotides not matched to a gene: 11. CDR1 and CDR2 from the germline V gene are SGHRS and YFSETQ. In DNA form, the CDR3 reads TGCGCCAGCAGCTTGGCAAACGTAGGGGGCCGAAACGAGCAGTACTTC. Residues: CASSLANVGGRNEQYF.

The chain carries TRBV6-5 and TRBJ1-1, with 8 bases aligning to TRBD1. The germline CDR1 and CDR2 sequences are MNHEY and SVGAGI. This CDR3 has 15 amino acids. Unmatched junction bases numbered 5, after V lost 4 bases and J lost 1 base. As DNA, the CDR3 is TGTGCCAGCAGTTCGACAGGACAGGGGAACACTGAAGCTTTCTTT. Translation gives CASSSTGQGNTEAFF.

This chain joins TRBV30 and TRBJ2-1; 11 positions match TRBD2. The V gene's germline CDR1 is GTSNPN and CDR2 SVGIG (reference sequence). This CDR3 is 18 amino acids long. The junction had 8 bases not matched to a gene; V was cut back by 0 bases and J by 1 base. In DNA form, the CDR3 reads TGTGCCTGGAGTGTTAGGTCTAGCGGGAGGCGGTCCTACAATGAGCAGTTCTTC. It codes for CAWSVRSSGRRSYNEQFF.

The gene calls are TRBV5-6 and TRBJ2-3; 10 bases are a match to TRBD1. Losses at the gene ends were 5 bases for V and 2 bases for J; bases not matched to a gene: 14. This CDR3 has 18 amino acids. Germline CDR1 is SGHDT and CDR2 is YYEEEE. CDR3 DNA sequence: TGTGCCAGCAGAGAGAGGGGGACAGGGGTGGGAAACACAGATACGCAGTATTTT. Its translation is CASRERGTGVGNTDTQYF.

J is TRBJ2-1 and V is TRBV15, with 7 bases that match TRBD2. Germline V gives CDR1 LNHNV, CDR2 YYDKDF (reference sequence). The CDR3 sequence is 15 residues long. V lost 4 bases and J lost 2; bases outside the gene matches: 5. The CDR3 spells CATSNPGGPYNEQFF. The CDR3 region has the DNA TGTGCCACCAGCAACCCGGGAGGCCCCTACAATGAGCAGTTCTTC.

The CDR3 DNA reads TGTGCCAGCAGCTCCGGACTATCCGAATACAATGAGCAGTTCTTC. It codes for CASSSGLSEYNEQFF. The V and J genes are TRBV7-6 and TRBJ2-1, with D possibly matching TRBD2 (6 bases). This CDR3 is 15 amino acids long. Per germline, CDR1 SGHVS and CDR2 FNYEAQ. Trimming took off 4 bases at V and 4 bases at J, with 14 bases between the two ends. Drawing the rest from reference TRBV7-6 and TRBJ2-1, the complete variable domain is GAGVSQSPRYKVTKRGQDVALRCDPISGHVSLYWYRQALGQGPEFLTYFNYEAQQDKSGLPNDRFSAERPEGSISTLTIQRTEQRDSAMYRCASSSGLSEYNEQFFGPGTRLTVL.